The present T cell receptor beta chain was sequenced within a study of shared clonotypes between healthy human individuals (dated by TCRdb to 2019 to 2021). Regarding the complete study: A few men and two women, aged 18 to 49 years, made up the cohort. To estimate repertoire size and how much clonotype sharing occurs between individuals, the study deeply sequenced the blood TCR repertoires of a handful of healthy adults. Different laboratories and diverse techniques were used to prepare libraries and sequence TCR repertoires, to increase sequencing depth and limit assay-specific biases. For each donor, CD4 naive and CD4 memory were each given three plates, CD8 naive was given two plates, and CD8 memory was given one plate. Between about 0.8 and 9 billion PBMCs per donor were obtained by leukapheresis. The investigation overall reported the following: Because the study included only a small number of donors, the genetic and exposure-history diversity represented was limited. Larger estimated clonotype richness was generally found for naive subsets than for memory subsets. Clonotypes shared by all four sorted-subset donors showed higher generation probabilities than non-shared clonotypes. Based on pairwise subsampling, the degree of clonotype sharing among donors was expected to be affected by sequencing depth. Rarefaction of sorted-subset datasets indicated incomplete sequencing despite the large sequencing depth. Sampling was restricted to blood, and TCR repertoires in tissues likely differ from the TCR repertoires found in blood. About 5% of naive CD4, around 3.6% of naive CD8, around 2.3% of memory CD4, and about 0.4% of memory CD8 clonotypes were shared across a handful of donors.

Donors were healthy HIV-negative adults with no recently reported acute infections or vaccinations. Only Caucasian adults living in Nashville, Tennessee, USA were represented among the donors. Magnetic negative selection was used to enrich CD4+ T cells, after which naive cells were positively selected on CD45RA and the negative fraction became the memory subset. After blood collection by leukapheresis, PBMCs were isolated using Ficoll-Histopaque density gradient centrifugation and then cryopreserved in the vapor phase of liquid nitrogen. Analytical flow cytometry was used to check the purity and quantity of each magnetically sorted T cell population. Genomic DNA was isolated from each sorted fraction and quantified by UV absorbance on a Nanodrop 2000c. TCR CDR3 regions were amplified from genomic DNA by multiplex PCR using the deep immunoSEQ assay. Extracted genomic DNA from each cell subset was spread evenly across all wells of several immunoSEQ 96-well plates, with each plate serving as a replicate. Each replicate PCR for sorted subsets received 200 ng genomic DNA, equal to 30,000 or so T cell genomes. The purified libraries were quantified using a Qubit 3.0 fluorometer, sized with a Bioanalyzer 2100, and then quantified again using the KAPA Library Quantification kit. Each immunoSEQ 96-well plate was sequenced on its own single-read 150-cycle Illumina NextSeq 550 flow cell. As for the authors' bioinformatics: Because the immunoSEQ output included only junctional sequences and no quality scores, the filtering could not be the same as the filtering used for full-length reads. Sequences were annotated with PyIR, a Python wrapper for IgBLAST v1.9, using IMGT germline references to assign V/J genes and CDR3. Reads with weak V/J assignments (E-value above 1e-6), missing CDR3, stop codons, out-of-frame junctions, or ambiguous translated residues were removed. V3J clonotypes were defined as sequences sharing an identical inferred V gene, J gene, and CDR3 amino acid sequence. To compute the percentage overlap between repertoires, the number of shared unique clonotypes was divided by the size of the smaller repertoire. Repertoire richness was assessed with RTK rarefaction, the Chao1 estimator, and Recon v2.1 estimates of unobserved clonotypes. OLGA was used to compute generation probabilities for all TCRbeta clonotypes that the gDNA method yielded from four donors. The source is immuneACCESS, and TCRdb retained only in-frame sequences with V and J called. Part of the clones is not carried over; for the studies checked, unresolved V genes explain less than half of this, and the remainder is unexplained. D and trimming were read from the DNA, whereas the V and J calls and clone size are those reported in that table. The sample contains fewer than 3 million clones, roughly 92% of them found a single time. The biggest ten clones account for approximately 0.39% of the sample.

This clone has more than one count but fewer than ten. Its antigen remains undetermined. Nothing much larger sits one base from this clone, and base qualities are not available. Other nucleotide sequences from this sample produce the same CDR3. This TCR derives from a man younger than 30 in good health. Some clones in this sample may be carry-over from other donors' samples. Material for sequencing was naive CD4+ T cells from PBMCs. The cell subset or site label, read with the paper, signifies: CD45RA+ positively selected.

The CDR3 corresponds to CASSPTGDGYTF. The bases read TGTGCCAGCAGCCCTACAGGGGATGGCTACACCTTC. The chain is made from TRBV7-9 and TRBJ1-2; 7 bases in the junction line up with TRBD1. CDR1 and CDR2, per the germline V gene (reference sequence), are SEHNR and FQNEAQ. Trimming leaves V shorter by 5 bases and J shorter by 6 bases, with the junction holding 3 bases beyond the gene matches. Its CDR3 holds 12 amino acids, cysteine through phenylalanine. Only the CDR3 DNA is retained, 36 bases long and in frame from the first base.